This T cell receptor beta chain was obtained from a study of long-term antiretroviral therapy in people with HIV. The immunoSEQ assay was v3.0, run at survey level. Profiled with immunoSEQ multiplex PCR; TCRdb holds only in-frame clones, not every one. The sample consists of more than 11,000 clones, roughly 88% of them appearing once. In its sample, this clone was seen a few times. This CDR3 has 14 amino acids. V was trimmed by 4 bases and J by 9 bases, leaving 19 bases between them. Germline CDR1 SNHLY, CDR2 FYNNEI. The sample here was unsorted PBMCs, taken 0.4 years after starting antiretroviral therapy. The TCR originated in a man aged 25 to 40 with HIV. J is TRBJ2-7 and V is TRBV2; D may be TRBD2 (5 bases). CDR3 DNA: TGTGCCAGCAGTGGGACTTTGCCGAGTGGAGGGCAGTACTTC. Protein product: CASSGTLPSGGQYF.